Listed below are T cell receptor beta chains from one sample, sequenced in a study of shared clonotypes between healthy human individuals. Libraries were prepared by immunoSEQ multiplex PCR; TCRdb keeps only in-frame clonotypes and omits some of them. The table has about 470,000 clones, roughly 83% seen once. Sequenced: PBMCs. The origin of the receptors is a middle-aged woman in good health. Some clones in this sample may be carry-over from other donors' samples. The CDR3 runs from the conserved cysteine through the conserved F or W. D genes are given only for firm matches. Some rows have no size entry. The others give once, few or many, or a class for an expanded clone.

D gene,clone size,J gene,V gene,CDR3 DNA,CDR3 protein
.,many,TRBJ1-6,TRBV27,TGTGCCAGCGGCCATAATTCACCCCTCCACTTT,CASGHNSPLHF
.,few,TRBJ1-2,TRBV30,TGTGCCTGGAGTGAGGTCAGGAACAAGAACTATGGCTACACCTTC,CAWSEVRNKNYGYTF
.,.,TRBJ2-3,TRBV2,TGTGCCAGCAAGGGGACATGGGGCACAGATACGCAGTATTTT,CASKGTWGTDTQYF
TRBD2,.,TRBJ2-5,TRBV29-1,TGCAGCGGACAATTAGCGGGAGCTAGGACCCAGTACTTC,CSGQLAGARTQYF
.,.,TRBJ2-2,TRBV2,TGTGCCAGCAGTCCCTATGGGGGAGAGGAGCTGTTTTTT,CASSPYGGEELFF
.,.,TRBJ2-1,TRBV13,TGTGCCAGCAGCTTAGGAGCCGGCAATGAGCAGTTCTTC,CASSLGAGNEQFF
.,.,TRBJ2-1,TRBV5-1,TGCGCCAGCAGCTCTTGGGATGAGCAGTTCTTC,CASSSWDEQFF
.,.,TRBJ1-1,TRBV4-2,TGTGCCAGCAGCCCGGACCTTTACAGAGACACTGAAGCTTTCTTT,CASSPDLYRDTEAFF
.,.,TRBJ1-2,TRBV2,TGTGCCAGCAGCGAGCAGGGTAATGGCTACACCTTC,CASSEQGNGYTF
TRBD1,.,TRBJ2-5,TRBV15,TGTGCCACCACACCGGGACAGCAAAGGGGGACCCAGTACTTC,CATTPGQQRGTQYF
.,.,TRBJ2-1,TRBV10-3,TGTGCCATCAGTGAGTCGACGGTGGCCAGGGTCTATGAGCAGTTCTTC,CAISESTVARVYEQFF
TRBD1,.,TRBJ1-2,TRBV19,TGTGCCAGTAGTGTGGGACAGGCTAACTATGGCTACACCTTC,CASSVGQANYGYTF
TRBD2,.,TRBJ2-5,TRBV5-1,TGCGCCAGCAGCCTGGGGACTAGCGGGAGTGTGGAGCAGTACTTC,CASSLGTSGSVEQYF
.,.,TRBJ2-1,TRBV7-6,TGTGCCAGCAGCTTAGGGCTAGCGCACTACAATGAGCAGTTCTTC,CASSLGLAHYNEQFF
TRBD1,few,TRBJ1-1,TRBV5-1,TGCGCCAGCACACCCCAGGGGGCGAACACTGAAGCTTTCTTT,CASTPQGANTEAFF